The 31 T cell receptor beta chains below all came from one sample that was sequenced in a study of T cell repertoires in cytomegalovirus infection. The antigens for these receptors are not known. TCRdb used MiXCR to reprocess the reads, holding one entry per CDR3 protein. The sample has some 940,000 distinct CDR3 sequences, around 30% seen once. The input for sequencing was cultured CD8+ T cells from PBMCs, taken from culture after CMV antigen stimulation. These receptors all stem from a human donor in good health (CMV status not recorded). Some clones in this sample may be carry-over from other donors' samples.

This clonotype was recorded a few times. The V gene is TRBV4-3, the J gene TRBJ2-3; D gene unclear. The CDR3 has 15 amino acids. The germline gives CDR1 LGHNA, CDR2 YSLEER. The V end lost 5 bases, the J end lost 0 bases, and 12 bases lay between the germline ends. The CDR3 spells CASSVRRVSTDTQYF. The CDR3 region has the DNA TGCGCCAGCAGCGTGAGACGGGTCAGCACAGATACGCAGTATTTT.

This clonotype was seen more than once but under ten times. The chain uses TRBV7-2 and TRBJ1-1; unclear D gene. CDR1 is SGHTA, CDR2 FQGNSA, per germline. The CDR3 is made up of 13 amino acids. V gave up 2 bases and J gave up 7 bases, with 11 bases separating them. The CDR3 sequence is CASSLSWRVEAFF. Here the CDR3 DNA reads TGTGCCAGCAGCTTATCTTGGAGGGTTGAAGCTTTCTTT.

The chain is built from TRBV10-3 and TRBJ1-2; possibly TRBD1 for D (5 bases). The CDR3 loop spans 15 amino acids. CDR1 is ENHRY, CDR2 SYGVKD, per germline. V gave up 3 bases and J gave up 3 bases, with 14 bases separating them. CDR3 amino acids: CAISDFKGLDYGYTF. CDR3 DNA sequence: TGTGCCATCAGTGATTTCAAGGGACTGGACTATGGCTACACCTTC.

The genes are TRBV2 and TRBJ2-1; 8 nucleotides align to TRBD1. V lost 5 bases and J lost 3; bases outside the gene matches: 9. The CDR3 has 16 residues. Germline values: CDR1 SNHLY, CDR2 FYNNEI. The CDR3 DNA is TGTGCCAGCAGTAAAGGGGGACAGGAGCACTACAATGAGCAGTTCTTC. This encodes CASSKGGQEHYNEQFF.

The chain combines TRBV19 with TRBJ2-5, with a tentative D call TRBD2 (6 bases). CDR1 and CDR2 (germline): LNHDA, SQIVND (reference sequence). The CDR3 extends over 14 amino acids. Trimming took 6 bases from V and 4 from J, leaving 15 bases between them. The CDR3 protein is CASRIRLDRETQYF. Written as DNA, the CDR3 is TGTGCCAGTAGAATTCGACTAGATCGAGAGACCCAGTACTTC.

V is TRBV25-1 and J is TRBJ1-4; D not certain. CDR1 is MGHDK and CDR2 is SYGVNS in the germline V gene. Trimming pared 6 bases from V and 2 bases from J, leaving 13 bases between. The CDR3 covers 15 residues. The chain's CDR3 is CASSSARSTNEKLFF. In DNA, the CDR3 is TGTGCCAGCAGCTCAGCCCGGTCTACTAATGAAAAACTGTTTTTT.

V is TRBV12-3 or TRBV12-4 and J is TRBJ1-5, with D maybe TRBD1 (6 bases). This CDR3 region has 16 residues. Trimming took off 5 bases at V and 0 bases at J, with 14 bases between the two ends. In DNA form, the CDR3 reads TGTGCCAGCAGTCTTGGGGGGGCACATAGCAATCAGCCCCAGCATTTT. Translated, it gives CASSLGGAHSNQPQHF.

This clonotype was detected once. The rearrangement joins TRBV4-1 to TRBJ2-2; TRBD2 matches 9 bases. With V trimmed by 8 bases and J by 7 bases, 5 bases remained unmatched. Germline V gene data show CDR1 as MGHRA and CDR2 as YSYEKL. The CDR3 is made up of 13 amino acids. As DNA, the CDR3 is TGCGCCAGCCGCGGGGGGGCCGTCGGGGAGCTGTTTTTT. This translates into CASRGGAVGELFF.

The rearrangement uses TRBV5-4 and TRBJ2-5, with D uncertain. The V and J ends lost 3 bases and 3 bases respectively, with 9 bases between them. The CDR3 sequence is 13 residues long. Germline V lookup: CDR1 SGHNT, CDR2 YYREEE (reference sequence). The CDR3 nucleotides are TGTGCCAGCAGCTCCGGATATAAAGAGACCCAGTACTTC. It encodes CASSSGYKETQYF.

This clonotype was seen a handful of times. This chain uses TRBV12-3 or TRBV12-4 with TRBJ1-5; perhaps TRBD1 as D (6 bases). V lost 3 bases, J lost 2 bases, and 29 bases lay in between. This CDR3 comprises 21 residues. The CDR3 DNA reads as TGTGCCAGCAGTTTCTGGGATACATACACCAAACAGGGTACGGGCAATCAGCCCCAGCATTTT. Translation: CASSFWDTYTKQGTGNQPQHF.

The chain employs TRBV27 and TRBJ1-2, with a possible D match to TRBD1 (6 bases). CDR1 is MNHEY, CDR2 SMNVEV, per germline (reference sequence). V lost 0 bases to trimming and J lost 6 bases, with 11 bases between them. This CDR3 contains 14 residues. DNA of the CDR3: TGTGCCAGCAGTTTATCTCCGCACAGGGATGGCTACACCTTC. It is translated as CASSLSPHRDGYTF.

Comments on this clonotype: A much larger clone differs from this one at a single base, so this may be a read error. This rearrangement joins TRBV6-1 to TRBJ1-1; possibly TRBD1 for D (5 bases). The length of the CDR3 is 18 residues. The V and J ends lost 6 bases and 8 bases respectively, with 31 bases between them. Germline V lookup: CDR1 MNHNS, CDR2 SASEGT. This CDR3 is CASSANIGDSHSLYEAFF. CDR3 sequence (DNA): TGTGCCAGCAGCGCCAACATCGGGGACTCCCATAGTCTTTACGAAGCTTTCTTT.

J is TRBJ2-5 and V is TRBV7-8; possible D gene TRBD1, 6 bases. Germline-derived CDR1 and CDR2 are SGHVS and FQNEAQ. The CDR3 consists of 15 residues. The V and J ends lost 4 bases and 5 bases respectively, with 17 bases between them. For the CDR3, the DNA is TGTGCCAGCAGCTCCTGGACCCCTGACAGGGAGACCCAGTACTTC. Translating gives CASSSWTPDRETQYF.

CDR3 region: CASSLAGTHFATNEKLFF. Here the CDR3 DNA reads TGTGCCAGCAGCTTGGCCGGGACACACTTTGCAACTAATGAAAAACTGTTTTTT. This chain links TRBV5-6 with TRBJ1-4; the D gene is possibly TRBD1 (6 bases). Trimming removed 0 bases at V and 0 bases at J, with 15 bases between. This CDR3 region has 18 residues. In germline, CDR1 is SGHDT, CDR2 YYEEEE.

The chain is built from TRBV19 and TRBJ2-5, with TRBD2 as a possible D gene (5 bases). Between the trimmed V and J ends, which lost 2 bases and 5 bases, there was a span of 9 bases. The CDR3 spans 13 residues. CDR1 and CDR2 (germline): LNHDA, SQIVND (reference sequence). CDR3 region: CASSINGEETQYF. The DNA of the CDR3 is TGTGCCAGTAGTATAAATGGGGAGGAGACCCAGTACTTC.

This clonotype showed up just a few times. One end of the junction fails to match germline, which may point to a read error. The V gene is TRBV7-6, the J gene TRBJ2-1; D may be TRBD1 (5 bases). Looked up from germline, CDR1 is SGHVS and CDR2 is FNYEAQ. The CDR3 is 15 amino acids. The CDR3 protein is CASRLLGHSYNEQFF. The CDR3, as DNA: TGTGCCAGCCGCTTACTCGGACACTCATACAATGAGCAGTTCTTC.

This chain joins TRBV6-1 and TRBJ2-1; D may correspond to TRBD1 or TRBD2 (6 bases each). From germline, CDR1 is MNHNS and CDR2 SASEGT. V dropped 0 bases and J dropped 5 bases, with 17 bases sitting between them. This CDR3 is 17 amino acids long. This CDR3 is CASSEAALGGFNNEQFF. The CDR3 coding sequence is TGTGCCAGCAGTGAAGCAGCCCTCGGGGGCTTCAACAATGAGCAGTTCTTC.

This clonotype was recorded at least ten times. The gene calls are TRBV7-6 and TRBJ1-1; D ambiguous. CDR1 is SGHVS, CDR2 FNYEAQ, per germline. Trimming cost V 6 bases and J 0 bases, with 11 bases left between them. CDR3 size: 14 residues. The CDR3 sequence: CASSSSYMNTEAFF. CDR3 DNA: TGTGCCAGCAGTTCCAGTTACATGAACACTGAAGCTTTCTTT.

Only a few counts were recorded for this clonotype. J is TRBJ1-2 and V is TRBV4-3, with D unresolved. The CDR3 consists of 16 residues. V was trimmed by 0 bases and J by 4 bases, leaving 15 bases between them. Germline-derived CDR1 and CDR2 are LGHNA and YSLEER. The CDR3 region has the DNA TGCGCCAGCAGCCAAGATCGGGTTGACTCCTTCTATGGCTACACCTTC. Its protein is CASSQDRVDSFYGYTF.

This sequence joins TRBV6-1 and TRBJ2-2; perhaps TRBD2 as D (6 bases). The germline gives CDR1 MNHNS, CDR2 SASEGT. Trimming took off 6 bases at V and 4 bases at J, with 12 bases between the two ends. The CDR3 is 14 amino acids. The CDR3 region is CASSGTVVTGELFF. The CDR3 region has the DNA TGTGCCAGCAGCGGGACTGTTGTCACCGGGGAGCTGTTTTTT.

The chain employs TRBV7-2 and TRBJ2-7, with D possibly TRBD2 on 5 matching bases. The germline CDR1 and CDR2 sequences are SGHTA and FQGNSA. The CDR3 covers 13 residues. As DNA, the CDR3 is TGTGCCAACAGCTTAGAGGGATCCCACGAGCAGTACGTC. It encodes CANSLEGSHEQYV.

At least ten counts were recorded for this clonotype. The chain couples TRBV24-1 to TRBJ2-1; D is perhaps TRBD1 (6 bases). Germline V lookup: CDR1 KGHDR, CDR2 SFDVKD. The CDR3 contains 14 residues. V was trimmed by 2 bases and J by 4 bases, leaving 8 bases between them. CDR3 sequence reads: CATSDYTGYNEQFF. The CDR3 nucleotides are TGTGCCACCAGTGATTATACAGGGTACAATGAGCAGTTCTTC.

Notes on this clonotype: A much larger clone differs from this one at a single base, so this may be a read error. CDR3 nucleotides: TGTGCCAGCAACTTAAATCCGAGTGATGAGCAGTTCTTC. Its translation: CASNLNPSDEQFF. This chain links TRBV7-8 with TRBJ2-1; D remains unclear. Germline V gene lookup returns CDR1 SGHVS and CDR2 FQNEAQ. The CDR3 spans 13 residues.

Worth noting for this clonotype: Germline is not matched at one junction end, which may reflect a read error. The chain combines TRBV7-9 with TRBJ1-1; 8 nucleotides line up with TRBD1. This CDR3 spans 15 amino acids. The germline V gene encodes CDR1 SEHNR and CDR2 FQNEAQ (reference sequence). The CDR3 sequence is CASSTLTGENAEAFF. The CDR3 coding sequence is TGTGCCAGCAGCACCTTGACAGGGGAGAACGCTGAAGCTTTCTTT.

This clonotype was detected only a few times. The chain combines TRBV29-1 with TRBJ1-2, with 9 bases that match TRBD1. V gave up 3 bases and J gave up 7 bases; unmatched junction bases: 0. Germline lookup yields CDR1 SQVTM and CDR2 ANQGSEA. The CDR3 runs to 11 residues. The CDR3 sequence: CSVEDRGGYTF. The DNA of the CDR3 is TGCAGCGTTGAGGACAGGGGTGGCTACACCTTC.

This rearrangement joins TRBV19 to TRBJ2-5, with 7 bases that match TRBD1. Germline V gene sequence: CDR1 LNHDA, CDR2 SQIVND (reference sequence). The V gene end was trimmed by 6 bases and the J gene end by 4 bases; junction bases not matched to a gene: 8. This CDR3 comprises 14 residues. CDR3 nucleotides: TGTGCCAGTAGCCTTAGGGGGCAAAGAGAGACCCAGTACTTC. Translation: CASSLRGQRETQYF.

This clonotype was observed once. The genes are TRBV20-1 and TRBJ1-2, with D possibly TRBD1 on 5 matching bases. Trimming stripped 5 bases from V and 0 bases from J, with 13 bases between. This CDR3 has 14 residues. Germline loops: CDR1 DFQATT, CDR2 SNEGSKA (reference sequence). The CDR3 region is CSAPRDPTNYGYTF. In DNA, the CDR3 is TGCAGTGCTCCCCGGGACCCAACTAACTATGGCTACACCTTC.

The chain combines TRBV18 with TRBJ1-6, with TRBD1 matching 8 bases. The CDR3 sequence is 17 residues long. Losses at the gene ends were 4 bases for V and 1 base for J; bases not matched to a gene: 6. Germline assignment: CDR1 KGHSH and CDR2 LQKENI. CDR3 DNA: TGTGCCAGCTCACAGGACAGGGAAAGATCCTATAATTCACCCCTCCACTTT. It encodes CASSQDRERSYNSPLHF. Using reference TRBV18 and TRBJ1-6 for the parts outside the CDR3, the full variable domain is NAGVMQNPRHLVRRRGQEARLRCSPMKGHSHVYWYRQLPEEGLKFMVYLQKENIIDESGMPKERFSAEFPKEGPSILRIQQVVRGDSAAYFCASSQDRERSYNSPLHFGNGTRLTVT.

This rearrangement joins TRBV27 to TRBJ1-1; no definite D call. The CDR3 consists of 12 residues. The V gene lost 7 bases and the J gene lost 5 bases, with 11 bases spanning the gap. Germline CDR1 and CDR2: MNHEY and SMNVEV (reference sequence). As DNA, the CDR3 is TGTGCCAGCAAAAAGGGAACAACTGAAGCTTTCTTT. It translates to CASKKGTTEAFF.

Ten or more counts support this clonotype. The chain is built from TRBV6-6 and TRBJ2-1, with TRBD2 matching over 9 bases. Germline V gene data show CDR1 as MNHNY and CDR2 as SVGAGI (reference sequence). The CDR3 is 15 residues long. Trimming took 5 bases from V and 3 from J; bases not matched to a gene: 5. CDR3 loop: CASSNSGGLYNEQFF. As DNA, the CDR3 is TGTGCCAGCAGTAATAGCGGGGGCCTCTACAATGAGCAGTTCTTC.

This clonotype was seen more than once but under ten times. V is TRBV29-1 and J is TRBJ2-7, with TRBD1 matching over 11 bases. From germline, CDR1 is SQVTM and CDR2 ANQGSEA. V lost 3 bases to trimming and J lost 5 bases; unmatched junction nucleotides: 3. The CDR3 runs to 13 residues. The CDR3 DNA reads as TGCAGCGTTGAGGGACAGGGGGTTCACGAGCAGTACTTC. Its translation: CSVEGQGVHEQYF.